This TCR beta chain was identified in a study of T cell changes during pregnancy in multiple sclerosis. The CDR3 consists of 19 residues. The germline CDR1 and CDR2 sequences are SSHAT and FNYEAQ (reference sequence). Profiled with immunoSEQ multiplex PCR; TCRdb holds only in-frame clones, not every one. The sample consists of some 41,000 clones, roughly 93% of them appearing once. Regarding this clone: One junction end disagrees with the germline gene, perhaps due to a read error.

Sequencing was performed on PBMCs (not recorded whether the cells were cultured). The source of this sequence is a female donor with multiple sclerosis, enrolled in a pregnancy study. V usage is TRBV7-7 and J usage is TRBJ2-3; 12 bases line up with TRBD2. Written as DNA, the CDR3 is TGTGCTAGCAGCTTAGGGGAACTAGCGGGAGGCCCAAGCACAGATACGCAGTATTTT. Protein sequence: CASSLGELAGGPSTDTQYF. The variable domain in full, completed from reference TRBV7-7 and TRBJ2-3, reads GAGVSQSPRYKVTKRGQDVTLRCDPISSHATLYWYQQALGQGPEFLTYFNYEAQPDKSGLPSDRFSAERPEGSISTLTIQRTEQRDSAMYRCASSLGELAGGPSTDTQYFGPGTRLTVL.